A single sample gave rise to the 8 T cell receptor beta chains below, sequenced in a study of T cell responses to AZD1222 COVID-19 vaccine. The repertoire was sequenced with immunoSEQ multiplex PCR; TCRdb's copy has only in-frame clones and lacks some. The sample carries fewer than 150,000 clones, around 89% recorded once. Specimen: peripheral blood, collected 28 days after the second AZD1222 dose. The receptors shown here come from an adult who received the AZD1222 COVID-19 vaccine.

The J gene is TRBJ1-1, the V gene TRBV7-9; 7 bases agree with TRBD1. Trimming took 1 base from V and 4 from J; bases not matched to a gene: 6. CDR1 is SEHNR and CDR2 is FQNEAQ in the germline V gene (reference sequence). The CDR3 length is 15 residues. The CDR3 DNA is TGTGCCAGCAGCTTAGGGGGACAGATTGCCACTGAAGCTTTCTTT. This translates into CASSLGGQIATEAFF.

The J gene is TRBJ1-1, the V gene TRBV7-3, with D possibly being TRBD1 (5 bases). Germline V gene data show CDR1 as SGHTA and CDR2 as FQGTGA. This CDR3 region has 13 residues. V was pared by 5 bases and J by 6 bases, with 13 bases between. CDR3 sequence reads: CASSVQESAEAFF. The CDR3 DNA sequence: TGTGCCAGCAGCGTACAGGAAAGTGCTGAAGCTTTCTTT.

The J gene is TRBJ1-1, the V gene TRBV6-1; unclear D gene. The CDR3 runs 15 residues. In germline, CDR1 is MNHNS, CDR2 SASEGT. V lost 5 bases and J 6 bases, leaving 19 bases between the germline ends. The chain's CDR3 is CASSPPRRFTPEAFF. The CDR3 bases are TGTGCCAGCAGTCCCCCCCGGAGGTTCACCCCTGAAGCTTTCTTT.

CDR3 sequence reads: CASSFLDGTGGPAYGYTF. The CDR3 DNA reads as TGTGCCAGCAGTTTTTTGGACGGGACAGGGGGGCCGGCCTATGGCTACACCTTC. The V call is TRBV28, the J call TRBJ1-2; 11 bases agree with TRBD1. CDR1 is MDHEN, CDR2 SYDVKM, per germline. The CDR3 extends over 18 amino acids. Trimming took 3 bases from V and 4 from J; bases not matched to a gene: 13.

The chain uses TRBV12-5 and TRBJ2-2; D is possibly TRBD2 (5 bases). The germline CDR1 and CDR2 sequences are LGHNT and FRNRAP. The CDR3 totals 15 residues. Between the trimmed V and J ends, which lost 1 base and 5 bases, there was a span of 11 bases. The CDR3 DNA reads as TGTGCTAGTGGTTTGGGAACCTCGGGGACCGGGGAGCTGTTTTTT. Its protein is CASGLGTSGTGELFF.

This clone has only a few counts. The chain employs TRBV7-8 and TRBJ2-3, with TRBD2 as a possible D gene (6 bases). Trimming took off 6 bases at V and 5 bases at J, with 15 bases between the two ends. This CDR3 comprises 14 residues. Germline loops: CDR1 SGHVS, CDR2 FQNEAQ. This CDR3 is CASSLRGGIDTQYF. CDR3 in DNA: TGTGCCAGCAGTTTGCGGGGAGGAATAGATACGCAGTATTTT.

The chain links TRBV10-2 to TRBJ1-4; the match to TRBD1 covers 10 bases. Germline loops: CDR1 WSHSY, CDR2 SAAADI. CDR3 length: 13 residues. Trimming at V came to 6 bases and at J to 10 bases, leaving 5 bases not matched to a gene. CDR3 DNA: TGCGCCAGCAGGGGGGGACAGGGGAGAAAACTGTTTTTT. Translating it yields CASRGGQGRKLFF.

DNA of the CDR3: TGTGCCAGCAGTTACAGAGGACAGCCGAACACTGAAGCTTTCTTT. Its protein product is CASSYRGQPNTEAFF. V gene TRBV6-6 combines with J gene TRBJ1-1, with D perhaps matching TRBD1 (6 bases). The CDR3 consists of 15 residues. Trimming took off 2 bases at V and 1 base at J, with 11 bases between the two ends. Germline CDR1 reads MNHNY; CDR2 reads SVGAGI (reference sequence).